Below, 18 T cell receptor beta chains from the same sample are listed, as sequenced in a study of blood T cell repertoires in COVID-19. The method was immunoSEQ multiplex PCR; TCRdb's version includes in-frame clones alone and lacks a portion of them. In the table there are 200,000 to 250,000 clones, around 86% of which are singletons. The sequenced material came from peripheral blood. These receptors came from a man aged 55-75 years with acute or convalescent COVID-19.

This chain links TRBV5-8 with TRBJ1-1; D perhaps matches TRBD1 (5 bases). In germline, CDR1 is SGHTS, CDR2 YDEGEE. This CDR3 is 16 amino acids long. Trimming removed 3 bases at V and 4 bases at J, with 19 bases between. CDR3 nucleotides: TGTGCCAGCAGCTCTGGATGGGGGAGCGGGGCCACTGAAGCTTTCTTT. Its translation is CASSSGWGSGATEAFF.

CDR3 protein: CASSLGTSATDTDTQYF. CDR3 DNA: TGTGCCAGCAGCTTGGGGACTAGCGCCACGGACACAGATACGCAGTATTTT. This sequence joins TRBV5-8 and TRBJ2-3, with 9 positions matching TRBD2. CDR1 is SGHTS, CDR2 YDEGEE, per germline. V lost 0 bases, J lost 2 bases, and 7 bases stayed unmatched. This CDR3 comprises 17 residues.

The V call is TRBV11-2, the J call TRBJ2-3; maybe TRBD1 (5 bases). Germline V gene lookup returns CDR1 SGHAT and CDR2 FQNNGV. The CDR3 runs 13 residues. V shed 5 bases and J shed 6 bases, with 12 bases lying between them. CDR3 protein: CASSPLPGDTQYF. The CDR3 nucleotides are TGTGCCAGCAGCCCTCTTCCAGGGGATACGCAGTATTTT.

V gene TRBV10-1 combines with J gene TRBJ2-3; TRBD2 matches at 11 bases. Per the germline V gene, CDR1 is WNHNN and CDR2 is SYGVQD (reference sequence). V gave up 0 bases and J gave up 0 bases; unmatched junction bases: 2. The CDR3 covers 17 residues. CDR3 DNA: TGCGCCAGCAGTGAGTCACTAGCGGGAGCTAGCACAGATACGCAGTATTTT. Translating it yields CASSESLAGASTDTQYF.

The J gene is TRBJ1-2, the V gene TRBV28; 8 bases are shared with TRBD1. V was clipped by 8 bases and J by 7 bases; unmatched bases: 12. This CDR3 region has 14 residues. The germline gives CDR1 MDHEN, CDR2 SYDVKM. CDR3: CASWRNQGAGGYTF. In DNA, the CDR3 is TGTGCCAGCTGGCGTAACCAGGGGGCGGGTGGCTACACCTTC.

This clone has a count of ten or more. The CDR3 protein is CASSASYEQYF. Written as DNA, the CDR3 is TGTGCCAGCAGTGCGTCGTACGAGCAGTACTTC. This chain connects TRBV6-2 or TRBV6-3 to TRBJ2-7; D gene ambiguous. This CDR3 comprises 11 residues. Germline V CDR1 and CDR2: MNHEY, SVGEGT. V dropped 5 bases and J dropped 4 bases, with 6 bases sitting between them.

The chain is built from TRBV28 and TRBJ1-5, with 7 bases matching TRBD1. The CDR3 spans 12 residues. The germline V gene has CDR1 MDHEN and CDR2 SYDVKM. V lost 11 bases to trimming and J lost 7 bases; unmatched junction nucleotides: 8. This CDR3 reads CAGQGGTQPQHF. CDR3 nucleotides: TGTGCCGGTCAGGGGGGTACCCAGCCCCAGCATTTT. Filled out from reference TRBV28 and TRBJ1-5, the complete variable domain reads DVKVTQSSRYLVKRTGEKVFLECVQDMDHENMFWYRQDPGLGLRLIYFSYDVKMKEKGDIPEGYSVSREKKERFSLILESASTNQTSMYLCAGQGGTQPQHFGDGTRLSIL.

The rearrangement joins TRBV29-1 to TRBJ1-3, with D possibly matching TRBD1 (6 bases). The V end lost 5 bases, the J end lost 4 bases, and 15 bases lay between the germline ends. The CDR3 consists of 14 residues. Germline-derived CDR1 and CDR2 are SQVTM and ANQGSEA. The CDR3 is CSVLRGSGGNTIYF. CDR3 sequence (DNA): TGCAGCGTTCTCAGGGGCAGTGGAGGAAACACCATATATTTT.

The DNA for the CDR3 is TGTGCCAGCAGTAGCTGGGCAGGGGGGCCAGATACGCAGTATTTT. Amino acids: CASSSWAGGPDTQYF. V gene TRBV27 combines with J gene TRBJ2-3, with D possibly matching TRBD1 (7 bases). This CDR3 spans 15 amino acids. V was cut by 5 bases and J by 4 bases, with 16 bases left in between. Germline V gene sequence: CDR1 MNHEY, CDR2 SMNVEV (reference sequence).

The chain has TRBV6-5 and TRBJ2-5; TRBD2 agrees at 7 bases. Germline lookup yields CDR1 MNHEY and CDR2 SVGAGI. The CDR3 contains 15 residues. With 6 bases clipped from V and 5 bases from J, the junction kept 12 bases outside the gene matches. The CDR3 DNA follows: TGTGCCAGCAGCCCGGCCGGGACTACGAGGGAGACCCAGTACTTC. Its protein product is CASSPAGTTRETQYF.

The genes are TRBV19 and TRBJ2-3; 9 bases align to TRBD2. This CDR3 is built from 15 residues. Germline CDR1 is LNHDA and CDR2 is SQIVND (reference sequence). The V and J ends lost 6 bases and 4 bases, in that order; junction bases with no gene match: 8. CDR3 DNA: TGTGCCAGTAGCGCCCAGGGCGGGGGGGCAGATACGCAGTATTTT. This translates into CASSAQGGGADTQYF.

This clone was seen once. The chain employs TRBV14 and TRBJ2-3, with D possibly TRBD1 on 6 matching bases. Germline CDR1 and CDR2: SGHDN and FVKESK. The V end was cut by 1 base, the J end by 2 bases, with 19 bases between. The CDR3 spans 18 residues. The CDR3 DNA is TGTGCCAGCAGCCAAGGTAACACAGACAGGCGTCACACAGATACGCAGTATTTT. Translating it yields CASSQGNTDRRHTDTQYF.

This clone was recorded once. The chain has TRBV4-3 and TRBJ2-7; possibly TRBD1 for D (6 bases). Trimming stripped 2 bases from V and 0 bases from J, with 14 bases between. In germline, CDR1 is LGHNA, CDR2 YSLEER. There are 16 residues in the CDR3. The CDR3 loop is CASSQSWGQTSYEQYF. The DNA for the CDR3 is TGCGCCAGCAGCCAATCTTGGGGGCAAACCTCCTACGAGCAGTACTTC.

This clone was observed a handful of times. The rearrangement links TRBV7-2 to TRBJ2-5; 8 bases match TRBD2. Germline-derived CDR1 and CDR2 are SGHTA and FQGNSA. Trimming removed 4 bases from V and 1 base from J; junction bases left unmatched: 5. This CDR3 has 15 residues. Written as DNA, the CDR3 is TGTGCCAGCAGCTGGCAACTAGCGGTCCAAGAGACCCAGTACTTC. Protein sequence: CASSWQLAVQETQYF.

The chain is built from TRBV5-1 and TRBJ2-7; 10 nucleotides line up with TRBD1. The CDR3 runs 15 residues. Germline-derived CDR1 and CDR2 are SGHRS and YFSETQ. Trimming took 1 base from V and 5 from J; bases not matched to a gene: 6. CDR3 amino acids: CASSLSSGQGNEQYF. The CDR3, as DNA: TGCGCCAGCAGCTTGTCGTCGGGACAGGGGAACGAGCAGTACTTC.

A single count supports this clone. The V and J genes are TRBV14 and TRBJ1-2; D is unresolved. This CDR3 has 13 amino acids. V lost 1 base and J lost 7, with 10 bases in between. Germline V lookup: CDR1 SGHDN, CDR2 FVKESK. This CDR3 is CASSQARGGGYTF. Here the CDR3 DNA reads TGTGCCAGCAGCCAAGCCCGGGGAGGTGGCTACACCTTC.

The V call is TRBV28, the J call TRBJ2-2; 8 bases are a match to TRBD1. Germline lookup yields CDR1 MDHEN and CDR2 SYDVKM. J gave up 2 bases and V 5 bases, and 10 bases lay outside the gene matches. The CDR3 runs to 17 residues. CDR3 sequence (DNA): TGTGCCAGCAGTCCCCGTCGGACAGGGACTAACACCGGGGAGCTGTTTTTT. Encoded protein: CASSPRRTGTNTGELFF.

The chain is built from TRBV6-2 or TRBV6-3 and TRBJ1-5; D possibly corresponds to TRBD1 (6 bases). Germline assignment: CDR1 MNHEY and CDR2 SVGEGT. There are 15 residues in the CDR3. Deletions cut 2 bases from V and 11 bases from J, with 19 bases between. The CDR3 DNA reads TGTGCCAGCAGTTACGCCGGGACACCCGCCTCGGCCCAGCATTTT. Protein sequence: CASSYAGTPASAQHF.